These 27 T cell receptor beta chains were all obtained from the same sample, sequenced in a study of blood T cell repertoires in COVID-19. The data were produced by immunoSEQ multiplex PCR, yet TCRdb's version contains in-frame clones alone and is incomplete. The sample shows some 360,000 clones, approximately 87% of them seen only once. Sample: peripheral blood. These receptors were obtained from a woman aged 55-69 years with COVID-19, enrolled during active disease.

V gene TRBV7-2 combines with J gene TRBJ2-4; TRBD2 agrees at 9 bases. Germline V gives CDR1 SGHTA, CDR2 FQGNSA. The CDR3 covers 15 residues. Germline trimming cut 5 bases from V and 7 bases from J; bases unmatched to any gene: 9. The CDR3 DNA reads as TGTGCCAGCAGCCCCCAGCGGGGGGCGAGGAACATTCAGTACTTC. As protein: CASSPQRGARNIQYF.

This clone showed up many times. The chain links TRBV5-1 to TRBJ1-6, with 7 positions matching TRBD1. The CDR3 extends over 16 amino acids. CDR1 SGHRS and CDR2 YFSETQ come from the germline V gene. V dropped 0 bases and J dropped 3; count of bases not matched to a gene: 3. The CDR3, as DNA: TGCGCCAGCAGCTTGGAAGGGGGCAACTATAATTCACCCCTCCACTTT. This sequence encodes CASSLEGGNYNSPLHF. Drawing the rest from reference TRBV5-1 and TRBJ1-6, the complete variable domain is KAGVTQTPRYLIKTRGQQVTLSCSPISGHRSVSWYQQTPGQGLQFLFEYFSETQRNKGNFPGRFSGRQFSNSRSEMNVSTLELGDSALYLCASSLEGGNYNSPLHFGNGTRLTVT.

This clone was picked up a small number of times. DNA for the CDR3: TGTGCCAGCAGCCCCGGGGACAGGGTTATCGGGGAGCTGTTTTTT. Its translation is CASSPGDRVIGELFF. J is TRBJ2-2 and V is TRBV7-9; 9 bases are a match to TRBD1. V lost 5 bases to trimming and J lost 7 bases; unmatched junction nucleotides: 8. Germline values: CDR1 SEHNR, CDR2 FQNEAQ (reference sequence). CDR3 length: 15 amino acids.

This chain links TRBV4-1 with TRBJ1-1, with a possible D match to TRBD1 (5 bases). Germline-derived CDR1 and CDR2 are MGHRA and YSYEKL. The CDR3 runs 13 residues. Between the trimmed V and J ends, which lost 0 bases and 11 bases, there was a span of 13 bases. CDR3 region: CASSQDWGDGAFF. CDR3 DNA: TGCGCCAGCAGCCAAGATTGGGGGGATGGTGCTTTCTTT.

The chain couples TRBV24-1 to TRBJ2-3; 12 bases align to TRBD2. CDR1 KGHDR and CDR2 SFDVKD come from the germline V gene. Losses at the gene ends were 9 bases for V and 4 bases for J; bases not matched to a gene: 13. This CDR3 has 17 residues. CDR3 nucleotide sequence: TGTGCCACCTCACCTAGCGGGGGGGCAAGTCGGTCAGATACGCAGTATTTT. It is translated as CATSPSGGASRSDTQYF.

The V and J genes are TRBV12-5 and TRBJ1-3; TRBD1 is a possible D gene (5 bases). Trimming stripped 3 bases from V and 3 bases from J, with 9 bases between. Per germline, CDR1 LGHNT and CDR2 FRNRAP. The CDR3 totals 14 residues. The CDR3 protein is CASGFWGSGNTIYF. In nucleotides, the CDR3 is TGTGCTAGTGGTTTCTGGGGCAGTGGAAACACCATATATTTT.

V usage is TRBV6-5 and J usage is TRBJ2-7; 7 nucleotides align to TRBD1. The length of the CDR3 is 15 residues. The trim removed 7 bases at V and 5 bases at J, leaving 14 bases unmatched. Germline loops: CDR1 MNHEY, CDR2 SVGAGI. The CDR3 region has the DNA TGTGCCAGCAAAGGCCCAGGGGGAACTTTTAACGAGCAGTACTTC. It yields the protein CASKGPGGTFNEQYF.

This clone showed up just once. This rearrangement joins TRBV7-8 to TRBJ1-1; 10 positions match TRBD1. The CDR3 loop spans 13 amino acids. Unmatched junction bases numbered 1, after V lost 1 base and J lost 8 bases. The germline V gene encodes CDR1 SGHVS and CDR2 FQNEAQ. This CDR3 is CASSLVDRGEAFF. The CDR3 DNA reads as TGTGCCAGCAGCTTAGTGGACAGGGGGGAAGCTTTCTTT. Drawing the rest from reference TRBV7-8 and TRBJ1-1, the complete variable domain is GAGVSQSPRYKVAKRGQDVALRCDPISGHVSLFWYQQALGQGPEFLTYFQNEAQLDKSGLPSDRFFAERPEGSVSTLKIQRTQQEDSAVYLCASSLVDRGEAFFGQGTRLTVV.

CDR3 nucleotide sequence: TGTGCCAGCAGCGTAGGAGGATTCACTGAAGCTTTCTTT. Translating it yields CASSVGGFTEAFF. This rearrangement joins TRBV9 to TRBJ1-1, with D uncertain. Trimming removed 0 bases from V and 4 bases from J, with 7 bases in between. This CDR3 is built from 13 residues. Germline CDR1 is SGDLS and CDR2 is YYNGEE.

The rearrangement links TRBV19 to TRBJ2-3; D possibly corresponds to TRBD1 (6 bases). The V end was cut by 4 bases, the J end by 0 bases, with 11 bases between. The CDR3 consists of 15 residues. Germline-derived CDR1 and CDR2 are LNHDA and SQIVND (reference sequence). DNA for the CDR3: TGTGCCAGTAGTACCTACAGGGAGAGCACAGATACGCAGTATTTT. Its translation: CASSTYRESTDTQYF.

This chain uses TRBV7-3 with TRBJ2-1, with TRBD2 matching over 12 bases. The CDR3 runs to 16 residues. The germline V gene has CDR1 SGHTA and CDR2 FQGTGA. After removal of 5 bases from V and 6 bases from J, the junction contained 8 bases not matched to a gene. This chain's CDR3 is CASSPTPSGGANEQFF. The CDR3 DNA reads as TGTGCCAGCAGCCCCACCCCTAGCGGGGGGGCCAATGAGCAGTTCTTC.

This sequence joins TRBV7-8 and TRBJ1-1, with D possibly TRBD1 on 5 matching bases. V lost 6 bases, J lost 4 bases, and 18 bases lay in between. CDR3 size: 15 residues. Germline V gene lookup returns CDR1 SGHVS and CDR2 FQNEAQ. The CDR3 coding sequence is TGTGCCAGCAGGAAAGTGAACGGGGGAGGCACTGAAGCTTTCTTT. Encoded protein: CASRKVNGGGTEAFF.

The chain carries TRBV5-1 and TRBJ1-1; 9 bases map to TRBD1. With V trimmed by 3 bases and J by 10 bases, 7 bases remained unmatched. Germline values: CDR1 SGHRS, CDR2 YFSETQ. This CDR3 contains 13 residues. CDR3 loop: CASSYGQGSAAFF. CDR3 in DNA: TGCGCCAGCAGCTACGGACAGGGGTCGGCAGCTTTCTTT.

This rearrangement joins TRBV11-3 to TRBJ2-3; 7 bases align to TRBD2. Germline V gene data show CDR1 as SGHNT and CDR2 as YENEEA. The CDR3 length is 12 residues. V lost 0 bases and J lost 11; bases outside the gene matches: 2. CDR3 sequence: CASSLERGMQYF. In DNA form, the CDR3 reads TGTGCCAGCAGCTTAGAGCGGGGGATGCAGTATTTT.

This clone was recorded once. J is TRBJ1-5 and V is TRBV27, with D uncertain. Germline V gene lookup returns CDR1 MNHEY and CDR2 SMNVEV (reference sequence). The ends were cut back, 5 bases at V and 4 bases at J, with 12 bases in the middle. The CDR3 has 14 amino acids. The CDR3: CASSLAGINQPQHF. The CDR3 nucleotides read TGTGCCAGCAGTCTCGCGGGGATTAATCAGCCCCAGCATTTT.

The chain uses TRBV6-5 and TRBJ2-7; D may be TRBD2 (6 bases). Trimming shortened V by 2 bases and J by 5 bases, and 13 bases separated the two germline ends. The V gene's germline CDR1 is MNHEY and CDR2 SVGAGI. The CDR3 has 14 residues. CDR3 protein: CASSYGGTSNEQYF. In DNA form, the CDR3 reads TGTGCCAGCAGTTACGGGGGGACCAGTAACGAGCAGTACTTC.

The chain uses TRBV5-1 and TRBJ2-4; D call uncertain. The CDR3 consists of 14 residues. The germline V and J ends were trimmed by 0 bases and 7 bases, with 11 bases remaining between them. Germline CDR1 and CDR2: SGHRS and YFSETQ. CDR3 protein: CASSLVLGQNIQYF. CDR3 nucleotide sequence: TGCGCCAGCAGCTTGGTCCTTGGGCAGAACATTCAGTACTTC.

The chain is built from TRBV12-3 or TRBV12-4 and TRBJ1-5, with TRBD1 as a possible D gene (6 bases). Trimming stripped 6 bases from V and 7 bases from J, with 13 bases between. This CDR3 region has 13 residues. Here the CDR3 reads CASSLTGRQPQHF. The CDR3 nucleotides read TGTGCCAGCAGCCTCACAGGGAGACAGCCCCAGCATTTT.

The chain is built from TRBV30 and TRBJ2-5; 7 bases are shared with TRBD1. Germline V gene sequence: CDR1 GTSNPN, CDR2 SVGIG (reference sequence). The CDR3 has 11 amino acids. Trimming cost V 2 bases and J 10 bases; bases outside gene matches: 4. For the CDR3, the DNA is TGTGCCTGGAGTCCCCAGGGGGACCAGTACTTC. It translates to CAWSPQGDQYF.

V and J are TRBV12-3 or TRBV12-4 and TRBJ2-5; D is ambiguous. Between the trimmed V and J ends, which lost 5 bases and 6 bases, there was a span of 7 bases. The CDR3 has 11 residues. CDR3 residues: CASSILQTQYF. CDR3 bases: TGTGCCAGCAGTATCCTACAGACCCAGTACTTC.

This rearrangement joins TRBV3-1 (or the pseudogene TRBV3-2) to TRBJ2-1; 13 bases agree with TRBD2. Germline V CDR1 and CDR2: LGHDT, YNNKEL (reference sequence). Losses at the gene ends were 0 bases for V and 8 bases for J; bases not matched to a gene: 13. The CDR3 covers 19 residues. CDR3 DNA sequence: TGTGCCAGCAGCCAAGATCCGAGGACTAGCGGGGGCCAACGTCATGAGCAGTTCTTC. Translation: CASSQDPRTSGGQRHEQFF.

The chain couples TRBV19 to TRBJ1-1, with D tentatively TRBD1 (6 bases). The CDR3 consists of 14 residues. V was clipped by 7 bases and J by 0 bases, with 12 bases between them. The germline V gene encodes CDR1 LNHDA and CDR2 SQIVND (reference sequence). The CDR3 DNA is TGTGCCAGTAACCCCAGGGGAATGAACACTGAAGCTTTCTTT. This translates into CASNPRGMNTEAFF.

This CDR3 reads CASSETGGTGSGKLFF. DNA of the CDR3: TGTGCCAGCAGTGAAACGGGGGGGACAGGGTCCGGAAAACTGTTTTTT. This chain joins TRBV6-4 and TRBJ1-4; TRBD1 matches at 9 bases. The germline V gene encodes CDR1 MRHNA and CDR2 SNTAGT. After removal of 3 bases from V and 10 bases from J, the junction contained 12 bases not matched to a gene. The CDR3 covers 16 residues.

This clone was recorded once. This sequence joins TRBV21-1 and TRBJ1-3; the table assigns TRBD1, which was not confirmed against the DNA. TRBV21-1 counts as a pseudogene. This CDR3 has 16 residues. The CDR3 spells CASSIYRVMPGNTIYF. The CDR3 DNA reads as TGTGCCAGCAGCATCTACAGGGTCATGCCTGGAAACACCATATATTTT.

This clone was recorded a few times. The CDR3 sequence: CASRSLSLTGRGTEAFF. CDR3 nucleotides: TGTGCCAGCAGATCCCTCTCGTTGACAGGTCGTGGGACTGAAGCTTTCTTT. The chain recombines TRBV27 with TRBJ1-1; possible D gene TRBD1, 6 bases. V lost 6 bases, J lost 5 bases, and 25 bases lay in between. The germline gives CDR1 MNHEY, CDR2 SMNVEV (reference sequence). The CDR3 sequence is 17 residues long.

V usage is TRBV6-5 and J usage is TRBJ1-1; D gene ambiguous. This CDR3 has 12 amino acids. V gave up 6 bases and J gave up 11 bases, with 16 bases separating them. Germline V CDR1 and CDR2: MNHEY, SVGAGI. This chain's CDR3 is CASRGVGERAFF. In DNA, the CDR3 is TGTGCCAGCAGGGGCGTTGGGGAGCGGGCTTTCTTT.

The chain combines TRBV27 with TRBJ1-1, with D perhaps TRBD1 (5 bases). There are 15 residues in the CDR3. Germline CDR1 is MNHEY and CDR2 is SMNVEV (reference sequence). The V and J ends lost 4 bases and 5 bases respectively, with 17 bases between them. The CDR3 reads CASSSRRDMRTEAFF. Written as DNA, the CDR3 is TGTGCCAGCAGTTCCCGCAGGGATATGAGGACTGAAGCTTTCTTT.